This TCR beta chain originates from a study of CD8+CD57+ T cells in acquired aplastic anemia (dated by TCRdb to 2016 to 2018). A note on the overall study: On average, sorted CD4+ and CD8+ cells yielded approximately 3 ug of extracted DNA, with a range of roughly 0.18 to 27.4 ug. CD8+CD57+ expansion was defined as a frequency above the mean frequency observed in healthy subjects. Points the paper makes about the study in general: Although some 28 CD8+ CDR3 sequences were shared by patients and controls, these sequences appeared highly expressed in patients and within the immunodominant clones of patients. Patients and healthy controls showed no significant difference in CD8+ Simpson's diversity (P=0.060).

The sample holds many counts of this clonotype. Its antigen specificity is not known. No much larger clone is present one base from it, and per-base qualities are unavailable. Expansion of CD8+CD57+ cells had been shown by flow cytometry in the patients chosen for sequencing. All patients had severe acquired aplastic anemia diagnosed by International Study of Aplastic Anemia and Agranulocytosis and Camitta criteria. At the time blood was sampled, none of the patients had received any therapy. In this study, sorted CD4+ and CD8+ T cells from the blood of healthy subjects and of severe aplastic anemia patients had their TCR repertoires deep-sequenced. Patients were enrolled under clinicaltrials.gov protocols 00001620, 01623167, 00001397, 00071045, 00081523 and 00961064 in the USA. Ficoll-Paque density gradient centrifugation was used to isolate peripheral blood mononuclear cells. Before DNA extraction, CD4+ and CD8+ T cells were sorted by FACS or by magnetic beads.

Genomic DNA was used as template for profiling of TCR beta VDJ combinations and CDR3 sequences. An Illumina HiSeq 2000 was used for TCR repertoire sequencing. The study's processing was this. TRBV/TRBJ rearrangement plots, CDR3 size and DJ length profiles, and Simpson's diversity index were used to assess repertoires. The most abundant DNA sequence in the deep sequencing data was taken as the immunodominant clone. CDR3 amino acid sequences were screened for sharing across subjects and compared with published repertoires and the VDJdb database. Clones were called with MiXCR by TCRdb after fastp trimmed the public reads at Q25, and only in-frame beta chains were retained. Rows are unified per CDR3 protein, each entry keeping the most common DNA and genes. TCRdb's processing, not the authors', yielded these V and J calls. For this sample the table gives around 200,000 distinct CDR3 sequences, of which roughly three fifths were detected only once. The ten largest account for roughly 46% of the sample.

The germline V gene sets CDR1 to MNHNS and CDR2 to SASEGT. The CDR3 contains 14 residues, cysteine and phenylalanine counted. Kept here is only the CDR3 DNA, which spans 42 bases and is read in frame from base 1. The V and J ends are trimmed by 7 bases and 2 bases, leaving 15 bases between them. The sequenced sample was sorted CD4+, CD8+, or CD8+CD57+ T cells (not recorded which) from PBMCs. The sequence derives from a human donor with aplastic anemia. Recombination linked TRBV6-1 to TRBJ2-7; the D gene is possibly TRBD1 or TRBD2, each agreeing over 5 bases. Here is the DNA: TGTGCCAGCATCCCCCGGGACGGCACCTACGAGCAGTACTTC. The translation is CASIPRDGTYEQYF.